The T cell receptor beta chain described here comes from a study of blood T cell repertoires in COVID-19. Study-wide context: Researchers got acute and convalescent COVID-19 samples from the United States, Italy and Spain. Sources were T cells, B-cell-depleted T cells, or PBMCs; the material itself was cDNA or gDNA.

As originally analysed: Reference gene primer amplification in the assay estimated nucleated cell counts. Sequenced by immunoSEQ multiplex PCR; TCRdb stores in-frame clones only, minus some. D and trimming come from the DNA, and the V and J calls and clone size come from that table. The sample lists 200,000 or so clones, about 85% seen once, with 2.5% to 3.5% in the top ten. CDR1 and CDR2 from the germline V gene are KGHSH and LQKENI. The trim removed 6 bases at V and 0 bases at J, leaving 8 bases unmatched. The CDR3 is 17 amino acids. This chain joins TRBV18 and TRBJ2-7, with 13 nucleotides matching TRBD2. The receptor's source is a man between 50 and 59 years old who had recovered from COVID-19. The sequenced material came from peripheral blood. The chain's CDR3 is CASSSGTSGIYSYEQYF. The CDR3 DNA is TGTGCCAGCTCGTCCGGGACTAGCGGGATCTACTCCTACGAGCAGTACTTC.